One T cell receptor (beta chain) is described in this entry. Antigen specificity is unknown. Trimming shortened V by 2 bases and J by 7 bases, and 12 bases separated the two germline ends. CDR3 length equals 13 residues. CDR1 is SQVTM and CDR2 is ANQGSEA in the germline V gene. This entry is derived from a study of human T cells and chemical hapten exposure. As for the study in general: Alopecia areata, totalis or universalis was found in mostly female patients. Findings and limits, study-wide: Patch test scores rose with PT1 expanded TCR counts, a positive correlation.

TCRdb re-called the RACE reads through MiXCR, storing one row per CDR3 protein. The sample carries about 160,000 distinct CDR3 sequences, 25% to 35% recorded once. Sample time point: patch test 3, about 24 weeks after DPC sensitization. Treatment of the sample: therapeutic diphenylcyclopropenone sensitization with weekly scalp DPC. Venepuncture was done earlier than the placement of each patch test. The chain has TRBV29-1 and TRBJ1-3; D gene unclear. The input for sequencing was whole blood, taken in connection with sensitization to the hapten diphenylcyclopropenone (DPC). The source is a woman between 18 and 29 years old with alopecia areata. Some clones in this sample may be carry-over from other donors' samples. DNA for the CDR3: TGCAGCGTTGAATTTGGATCGGGGAACACCATATATTTT. Translating it yields CSVEFGSGNTIYF.